What follows are 8 T cell receptor beta chains derived from one specimen sequenced in a study of beta chain features in type 1 diabetes. The authors reverse transcribed all of the isolated RNA, so sequencing captured expressed TCRB transcripts. Data came from immunoSEQ multiplex PCR; TCRdb stores just in-frame clones and leaves some out. The sample lists around 310,000 clones; more than 9.5% were seen once. The sample consisted of naive CD4+ T cells from blood. Receptors originate from a young woman in good health.

This clone has more than one count but fewer than ten. This chain connects TRBV7-2 to TRBJ2-1, with 11 bases lining up with TRBD2. CDR3 length: 19 amino acids. CDR1 and CDR2 (germline): SGHTA, FQGNSA. Trimming at V came to 4 bases and at J to 4 bases, leaving 15 bases not matched to a gene. The chain's CDR3 is CASSSIEAGTSGPYNEQFF. For the CDR3, the DNA is TGTGCCAGCAGCTCAATAGAGGCCGGGACTAGCGGCCCGTACAATGAGCAGTTCTTC.

The genes are TRBV7-9 and TRBJ2-3; D possibly corresponds to TRBD2 (6 bases). V was shortened by 4 bases and J by 3 bases, with 20 bases between the two germline ends. Germline V gene lookup returns CDR1 SEHNR and CDR2 FQNEAQ (reference sequence). The CDR3 loop spans 17 amino acids. The CDR3 DNA follows: TGTGCCAGCAGCTCGAATCGGGGAGGACGAGCTACAGATACGCAGTATTTT. Its translation is CASSSNRGGRATDTQYF.

Remarks on this clone: The junction and the germline gene differ at one end; a read error may be behind it. V and J are TRBV5-4 and TRBJ2-5; TRBD2 is a possible D gene (5 bases). The CDR3 sequence is 12 residues long. Per germline, CDR1 SGHNT and CDR2 YYREEE (reference sequence). CDR3 sequence reads: CASSLRAGVTDF. The CDR3 DNA reads as TGTGCCAGCAGCTTGCGGGCCGGGGTGACGGACTTC. The entire variable domain, with the rest obtained from reference TRBV5-4 and TRBJ2-5, is as follows: ETGVTQSPTHLIKTRGQQVTLRCSSQSGHNTVSWYQQALGQGPQFIFQYYREEENGRGNFPPRFSGLQFPNYSSELNVNALELDDSALYLCASSLRAGVTDFGPGTRLLVL.

This clone appeared a few times. The rearrangement uses TRBV7-9 and TRBJ2-1; 10 nucleotides align to TRBD2. V lost 1 base and J lost 1; bases outside the gene matches: 10. Per germline, CDR1 SEHNR and CDR2 FQNEAQ (reference sequence). The CDR3 totals 19 residues. Here the CDR3 reads CASSLDFPETSGSYNEQFF. The CDR3 DNA reads TGTGCCAGCAGCTTAGACTTTCCCGAGACTAGCGGGTCCTACAATGAGCAGTTCTTC.

This clone turned up a few times. CDR3 protein: CSVEAGDRGPDTQYF. CDR3 nucleotide sequence: TGCAGCGTTGAAGCCGGGGACAGGGGACCAGATACGCAGTATTTT. The rearrangement links TRBV29-1 to TRBJ2-3; 10 bases are a match to TRBD1. CDR1 and CDR2 from the germline V gene are SQVTM and ANQGSEA. The CDR3 is 15 amino acids. The V gene end was trimmed by 1 base and the J gene end by 4 bases; junction bases not matched to a gene: 5.

This clone has only a few counts. The rearrangement links TRBV10-3 to TRBJ2-7, with a possible D match to TRBD2 (6 bases). The germline gives CDR1 ENHRY, CDR2 SYGVKD. V dropped 8 bases and J dropped 4 bases, with 15 bases sitting between them. The CDR3 is made up of 13 amino acids. In DNA form, the CDR3 reads TGTGCCATCGCGGTCGGGGGTTCTTACGAGCAGTACTTC. It codes for CAIAVGGSYEQYF.

This clone was observed a handful of times. In DNA, the CDR3 is TGTGCCAGCAGTGCCTCCCGCAGGGGAGCCTACGAGCAGTACTTC. Protein sequence: CASSASRRGAYEQYF. The V and J genes are TRBV27 and TRBJ2-7; D is possibly TRBD1 (6 bases). V was pared by 5 bases and J by 2 bases, with 16 bases between. CDR1 is MNHEY, CDR2 SMNVEV, per germline (reference sequence). CDR3 length equals 15 residues.

The V call is TRBV14, the J call TRBJ2-5; 7 nucleotides match TRBD1. After removal of 7 bases from V and 1 base from J, the junction contained 9 bases not matched to a gene. This CDR3 region has 15 residues. Germline CDR1 reads SGHDN; CDR2 reads FVKESK. The CDR3 DNA follows: TGTGCCAGCACCGCAAGAGCAGGGGGCCAAGAGACCCAGTACTTC. Protein product: CASTARAGGQETQYF.